By frequency, the clone carrying this T cell receptor beta chain is medium-sized. TRB rearrangements were amplified by touch-down multiplex PCR with mixed TRB-A/B primers. TCRdb reprocessed the multiplex PCR reads and stores each CDR3 protein as one record, lacking DNA. Recorded here are around 11,000 distinct CDR3 sequences; the top ten clones represent approximately 4%. Each sample's input was 250 to 300 ng genomic DNA, some 38,000 genome equivalents. Germline V lookup: CDR1 LNHDA, CDR2 SQIVND (reference sequence). CDR3 length equals 14 residues. The entry originates in a study of T cell clusters in autoimmune cytopenias. The same data also contributed to another study, on T cell repertoires in aging, cancer and after chemotherapy.

Material: peripheral blood. This rearrangement joins TRBV19 to TRBJ1-1. The sequence was obtained from a human donor in good health. CDR3 amino acids: CASSIGVRNTEAFF. Full variable domain (outside the CDR3, taken from reference TRBV19 and TRBJ1-1): DGGITQSPKYLFRKEGQNVTLSCEQNLNHDAMYWYRQDPGQGLRLIYYSQIVNDFQKGDIAEGYSVSREKKESFPLTVTSAQKNPTAFYLCASSIGVRNTEAFFGQGTRLTVV.